This entry concerns a single T cell receptor (beta chain). Which antigen it targets is not known. Base-call qualities are not available, and no considerably larger clone is one nucleotide away. This specimen comes from a study of blood T cell repertoires in COVID-19 (dated by TCRdb to the early 2020s). Study-level background: The collaborator samples originated in the United States, Italy and Spain and spanned the acute and convalescent phases of COVID-19. The prospective study material was composed of cDNA or gDNA derived from T cells, B-cell-depleted T cells, or PBMCs. HLA class I and class II types, where available, came from metadata supplied by the sample provider rather than from assay-based typing. Subjects who had been exposed to COVID-19, were actively infected with it, or had recovered from it provided the deeply sampled blood TCRbeta repertoires that made up the dataset. A freely available public database, intended as a resource for researchers studying the immune response to SARS-CoV-2, is where the repertoires were released. The samples were drawn from two sources: the first 160 participants of the ongoing ImmuneRACE study, and 1,000 to 1,500 subjects contributed by 6 global collaborators. Nearly every sample came with metadata listing a de-identified subject ID, COVID-19 status, age in years and sex.

Overall study results and their limits: The quantity of clinical and demographic metadata differed by source and by participant and was supplied without curation.

As encoded in the germline V gene, CDR1 is KGHDR while CDR2 is SFDVKD. The CDR3 measures 13 amino acids from cysteine to phenylalanine. Only the CDR3 region is kept as DNA, spanning 39 bases read in frame from base 1. For this chain, trimming is 5 bases at the V end and 5 bases at the J end, and the number of junction bases without a gene match is 4. The immunoSEQ Assay, a bias-controlled multiplex PCR, was used to amplify TCRbeta CDR3 regions from genomic DNA. In the authors' own workflow: The number of nucleated cells in each sample was estimated from the amplification of reference gene primers within the assay. To quantify the absolute abundance of each unique TCRbeta CDR3 rearrangement, sequence reads were collapsed and filtered. For each sample, productive Simpson clonality was calculated by taking the square root of Simpson's diversity index across productive rearrangements. TCRdb mirrors the immuneACCESS table, restricted to in-frame sequences. Some clones are absent from its copies; in checked studies, under half trace to an unresolved V gene, and the reason for the others is unknown. Clone size and V and J calls were adopted from that table, with D and trimming inferred from the DNA. Recorded for this sample are 200,000 to 250,000 clones; about 84% of them occurred a single time. The biggest ten clones account for less than 2% of the sample.

Participants in the prospective study were aged about 18 to 95 years, lived in about two dozen United States geographic areas, and enrolled through a virtual design. In the prospective study, cohorts were assigned on the basis of participant-reported clinical history obtained from a screening survey and a study questionnaire. ImmuneRACE Cohort 3 recovered participants were defined by two consecutive negative NP/OP PCR tests, healthcare professional clearance, or symptom resolution. Each participant in the prospective study had whole blood, serum and a nasopharyngeal or oropharyngeal swab collected by mobile phlebotomists. Participants in the prospective study had the option to provide additional blood draws and questionnaires over a 2-month period. Before DNA extraction, prospective study blood samples were shipped either frozen or at room temperature.

This sequence uses TRBV24-1 and TRBJ2-5, with 7 middle bases fitting TRBD2. Material: PBMCs or T cells enriched from blood (not recorded which). The receptor was isolated from a man in his 60s who had recovered from COVID-19. The CDR3 region has the sequence CATSVGGMETQYF. The DNA is as follows: TGTGCCACCAGTGTGGGGGGGATGGAGACCCAGTACTTC.